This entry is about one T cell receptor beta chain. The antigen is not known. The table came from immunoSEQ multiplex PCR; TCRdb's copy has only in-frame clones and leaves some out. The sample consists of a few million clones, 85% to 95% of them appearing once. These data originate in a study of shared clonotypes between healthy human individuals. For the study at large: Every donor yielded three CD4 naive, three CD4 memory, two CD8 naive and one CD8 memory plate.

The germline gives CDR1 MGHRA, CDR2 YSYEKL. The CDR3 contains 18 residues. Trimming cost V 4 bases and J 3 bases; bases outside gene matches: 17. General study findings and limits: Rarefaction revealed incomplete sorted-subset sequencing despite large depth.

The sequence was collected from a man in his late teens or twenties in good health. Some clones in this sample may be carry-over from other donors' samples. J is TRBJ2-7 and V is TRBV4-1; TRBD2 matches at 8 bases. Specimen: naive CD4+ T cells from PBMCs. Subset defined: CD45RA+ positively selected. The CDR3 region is CASSRHVSGRGAGYEQYF. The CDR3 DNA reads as TGCGCCAGCAGCCGGCACGTAAGCGGGAGAGGTGCGGGCTACGAGCAGTACTTC.